Below, 11 T cell receptor beta chains from the same sample are listed, as sequenced in a study of Graves' ophthalmopathy and Graves' hyperthyroidism. Amplification targeted the TCR beta CDR3 regions, with RNA transcripts as the source material. A first-round RT-PCR used HTBI primers, followed by a second-round multiplex PCR. TCRdb ran MiXCR on the multiplex PCR reads and lists one entry per CDR3 protein. The sample has 660,000 or so distinct CDR3 sequences; about 38% are singletons. The sequenced sample consisted of peripheral blood. The source of these receptors is an adult man with Graves' ophthalmopathy.

This clonotype was seen at least ten times. This chain connects TRBV27 to TRBJ1-4, with D uncertain. The CDR3 is made up of 11 amino acids. Germline CDR1 reads MNHEY; CDR2 reads SMNVEV (reference sequence). V lost 3 bases to trimming and J lost 14 bases, with 10 bases between them. The CDR3 coding sequence is TGTGCCAGCAGTTTTAACGGCAATCTGTTTTTT. Translated, it gives CASSFNGNLFF.

This clonotype was picked up many times. The rearrangement joins TRBV12-3 or TRBV12-4 to TRBJ1-1; tentatively, D is TRBD1 (6 bases). The CDR3 is made up of 12 amino acids. V shed 8 bases and J shed 5 bases, with 12 bases lying between them. CDR3 coding DNA: TGTGCCAGCCACAGGGAAGGGACTGAAGCTTTCTTT. This encodes CASHREGTEAFF.

The chain has TRBV7-1 and TRBJ2-5; 13 bases are shared with TRBD2. TRBV7-1 carries the ORF label, with uncertain function. The CDR3 is 18 residues long. J gave up 5 bases and V 3 bases, and 12 bases lay outside the gene matches. In DNA form, the CDR3 reads TGTGCCAGCAGCTCCTCTCCGGGACTAGCGGGATACGGGGAGACCCAGTACTTC. Residues: CASSSSPGLAGYGETQYF.

This clonotype was seen ten or more times. The chain carries TRBV14 and TRBJ1-2, with D possibly being TRBD1 (5 bases). This CDR3 has 13 residues. Germline CDR1 reads SGHDN; CDR2 reads FVKESK. V was pared by 3 bases and J by 10 bases, with 15 bases between. As DNA, the CDR3 is TGTGCCAGCAGCCACCCCGACAGATCTAACTACACCTTC. Translation gives CASSHPDRSNYTF.

This chain uses TRBV6-5 with TRBJ1-4; the D gene is possibly TRBD1 (5 bases). V was pared by 4 bases and J by 3 bases, with 15 bases between. CDR1 MNHEY and CDR2 SVGAGI come from the germline V gene. The CDR3 totals 16 residues. The CDR3 region has the DNA TGTGCCAGCAGTTTAGGGACTGAGAACTCTAATGAAAAACTGTTTTTT. Protein: CASSLGTENSNEKLFF.

This clonotype came up a few times. The gene calls are TRBV10-3 and TRBJ1-2, with a tentative D call TRBD1 (6 bases). The V end was cut by 10 bases, the J end by 5 bases, with 14 bases between. CDR1 ENHRY and CDR2 SYGVKD come from the germline V gene. The CDR3 extends over 12 amino acids. This CDR3 reads CATKGTNYGYTF. In DNA form, the CDR3 reads TGTGCCACGAAAGGGACAAATTATGGCTACACCTTC.

In its sample, this clonotype was seen a few times. V and J are TRBV5-1 and TRBJ2-7; 11 bases map to TRBD1. Germline values: CDR1 SGHRS, CDR2 YFSETQ. Trimming took 4 bases from V and 6 from J; bases not matched to a gene: 9. This CDR3 is 15 amino acids long. DNA of the CDR3: TGCGCCAGCAGCGCCGGACAGGGGGCGCTCGGCGAGCAGTACTTC. Residues: CASSAGQGALGEQYF.

The V and J genes are TRBV20-1 and TRBJ2-5; perhaps TRBD1 as D (5 bases). Germline V lookup: CDR1 DFQATT, CDR2 SNEGSKA (reference sequence). The CDR3 is 14 amino acids. V lost 3 bases and J lost 0, with 11 bases in between. The DNA for the CDR3 is TGCAGTGCTAGCGACAGCCTGTACCAAGAGACCCAGTACTTC. Its translation is CSASDSLYQETQYF.

Note on this clonotype: Relative to the germline gene, one junction end is altered; a read error may explain this. V and J are TRBV5-1 and TRBJ2-7; 9 nucleotides agree with TRBD2. The germline V gene encodes CDR1 SGHRS and CDR2 YFSETQ. The CDR3 loop spans 17 amino acids. The CDR3 loop is CASSQDPREGPSYEQYF. The CDR3 DNA reads TGTGCCAGCAGCCAAGATCCGCGGGAGGGGCCATCCTACGAGCAGTACTTC.

Many counts were recorded for this clonotype. This chain connects TRBV7-9 to TRBJ1-1; D remains unclear. Trimming left V 4 bases short and J 2 bases short, with 11 bases between. CDR1 and CDR2 from the germline V gene are SEHNR and FQNEAQ (reference sequence). CDR3 length: 14 amino acids. The CDR3 DNA is TGTGCCAGCAGCTCCCCGGACGCTAACACTGAAGCTTTCTTT. Amino acids: CASSSPDANTEAFF.

V gene TRBV28 combines with J gene TRBJ2-7; D uncertain. CDR3 size: 15 residues. The V gene's germline CDR1 is MDHEN and CDR2 SYDVKM. The V and J ends lost 5 bases and 0 bases respectively, with 14 bases between them. The CDR3, as DNA: TGTGCCAGCAGTACTCCCGTAGCCCACTCCTACGAGCAGTACTTC. It encodes CASSTPVAHSYEQYF.